This T cell receptor (beta chain) was sequenced in a study of early T cells in non-severe SARS-CoV-2 infection. Study-level background: Bulk RNA isolated from unsorted whole blood underwent sequencing; chains were not paired. Study conclusions and caveats: Comparison of clonotypes with VDJdb favored anti-spike CD8 responses while missing private and CD4 specificities.

MiXCR, applied by TCRdb to the 5' RACE reads, yields one record per CDR3 protein. This table holds 75,000 to 100,000 distinct CDR3 sequences, around 14% found once. In regard to this clonotype: Its target is not known.

CDR3 length: 15 residues. Trimming removed 5 bases from V and 1 base from J; junction bases left unmatched: 6. Per the germline V gene, CDR1 is SEHNR and CDR2 is FQNEAQ (reference sequence). Material: whole blood. V gene TRBV7-9 combines with J gene TRBJ2-5; TRBD2 matches at 8 bases. This TCR came from an adult who was a healthcare worker with PCR-confirmed SARS-CoV-2 infection or an uninfected control (not recorded which). The CDR3 region is CASSPQTSAQETQYF. The CDR3 coding sequence is TGTGCCAGCAGCCCACAGACTAGCGCCCAAGAGACCCAGTACTTC.